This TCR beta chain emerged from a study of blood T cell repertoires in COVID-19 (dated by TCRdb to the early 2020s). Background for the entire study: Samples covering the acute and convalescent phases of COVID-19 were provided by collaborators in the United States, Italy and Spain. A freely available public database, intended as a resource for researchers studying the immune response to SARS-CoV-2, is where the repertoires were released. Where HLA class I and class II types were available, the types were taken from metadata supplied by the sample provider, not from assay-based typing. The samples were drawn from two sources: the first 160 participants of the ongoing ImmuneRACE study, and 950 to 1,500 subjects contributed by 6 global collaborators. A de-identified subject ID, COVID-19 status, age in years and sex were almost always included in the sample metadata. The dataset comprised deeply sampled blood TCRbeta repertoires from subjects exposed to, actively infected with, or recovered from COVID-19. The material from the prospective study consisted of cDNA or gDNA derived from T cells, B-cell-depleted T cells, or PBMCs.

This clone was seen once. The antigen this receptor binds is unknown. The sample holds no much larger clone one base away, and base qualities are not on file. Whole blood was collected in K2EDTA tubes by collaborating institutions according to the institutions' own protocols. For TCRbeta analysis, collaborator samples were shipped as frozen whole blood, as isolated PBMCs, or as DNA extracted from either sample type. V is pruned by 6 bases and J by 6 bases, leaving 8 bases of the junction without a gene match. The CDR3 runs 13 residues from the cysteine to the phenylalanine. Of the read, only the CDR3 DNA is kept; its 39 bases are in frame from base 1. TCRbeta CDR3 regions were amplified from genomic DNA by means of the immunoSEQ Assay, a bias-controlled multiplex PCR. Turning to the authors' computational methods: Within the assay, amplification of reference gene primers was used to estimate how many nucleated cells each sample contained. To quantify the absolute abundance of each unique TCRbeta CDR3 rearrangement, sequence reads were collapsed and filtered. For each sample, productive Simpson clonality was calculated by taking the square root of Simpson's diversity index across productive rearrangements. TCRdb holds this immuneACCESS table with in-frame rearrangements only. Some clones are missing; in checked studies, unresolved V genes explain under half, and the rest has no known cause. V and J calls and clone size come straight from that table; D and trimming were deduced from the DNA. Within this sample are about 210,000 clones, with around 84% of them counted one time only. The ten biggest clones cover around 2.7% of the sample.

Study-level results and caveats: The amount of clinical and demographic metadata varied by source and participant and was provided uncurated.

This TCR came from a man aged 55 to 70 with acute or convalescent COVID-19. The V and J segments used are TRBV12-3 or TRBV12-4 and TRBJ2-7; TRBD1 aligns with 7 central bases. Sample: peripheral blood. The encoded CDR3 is CASRETGPSEQYF. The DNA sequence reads TGTGCCAGCAGAGAGACAGGGCCCTCCGAGCAGTACTTC.